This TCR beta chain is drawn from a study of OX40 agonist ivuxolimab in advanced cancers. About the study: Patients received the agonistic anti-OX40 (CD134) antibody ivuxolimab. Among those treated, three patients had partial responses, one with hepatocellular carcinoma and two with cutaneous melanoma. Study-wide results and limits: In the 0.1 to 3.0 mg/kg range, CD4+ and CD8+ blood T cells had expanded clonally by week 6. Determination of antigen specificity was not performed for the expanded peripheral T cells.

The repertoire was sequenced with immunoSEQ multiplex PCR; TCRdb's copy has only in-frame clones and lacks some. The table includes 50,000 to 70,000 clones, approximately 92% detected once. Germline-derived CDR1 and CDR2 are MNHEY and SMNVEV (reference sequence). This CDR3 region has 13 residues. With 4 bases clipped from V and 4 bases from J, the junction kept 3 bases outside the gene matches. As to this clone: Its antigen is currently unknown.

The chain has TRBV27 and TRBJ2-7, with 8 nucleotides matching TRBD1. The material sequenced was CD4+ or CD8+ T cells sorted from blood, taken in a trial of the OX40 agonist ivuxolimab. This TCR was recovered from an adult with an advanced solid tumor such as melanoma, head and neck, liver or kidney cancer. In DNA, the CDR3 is TGTGCCAGCAGTTATACAGGGGGTTACGAGCAGTACTTC. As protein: CASSYTGGYEQYF.